This TCR beta chain is from a study of tissue T cells after allogeneic stem cell transplantation. General observations from the study: Few T cell clones were shared across patients, but motif clusters showed tissue-specific shared signatures. TCR repertoires tracked anatomic similarity, regardless of disease or transplant status.

CDR3 sequences, V/J genes, frequencies and template counts came from survey-depth TCRbeta sequencing. The repertoire was sequenced with immunoSEQ multiplex PCR; TCRdb's copy has only in-frame clones and lacks some. Of 2,000 or so clones in the sample, 55% to 60% were seen once. Time point here: mouse harvest day 7 after allogeneic transplant. The graft held 10^6 splenic CD5+ T cells and 10^7 T-cell-depleted bone marrow cells. Mice had MHC-mismatched B6 into BALB/c GVHD, sampled day 7 or 14. The CDR3 totals 14 residues. Trimming at V came to 0 bases and at J to 6 bases, leaving 2 bases not matched to a gene. CDR1 is FNHDT, CDR2 SITEND, per germline (reference sequence). This clone is large within its sample. The antigen remains unidentified. Mouse germline and gene names are used. The read ends 1 residue shy of where the CDR3 ends; the end is completed using the germline J gene.

This sequence originates from a female BALB/c mouse given C57BL/6 T cells with graft-versus-host disease after an allogeneic hematopoietic cell transplant. The sequencing sample was made of liver tissue. The chain carries TRBV19 and TRBJ2-5; 9 bases match TRBD2. The covered CDR3 bases are TGTGCCAGCAGTATAGGGACTGGGGTGGACACCCAGTAC. Translating gives CASSIGTGVDTQY. The entire CDR3 is CASSIGTGVDTQYF.